Described below is a single TCR beta chain sequence and its context. Naive-designated CD8 cells lacked CD45RO, were positively enriched for CCR7, and omitted terminally differentiated effector memory CD45RA+ cells. These data originate in a study of shared clonotypes between healthy human individuals. V lost 5 bases and J lost 2; bases outside the gene matches: 3. CDR1 is KGHSH and CDR2 is LQKENI in the germline V gene. The CDR3 is 15 residues long. Data came from immunoSEQ multiplex PCR; TCRdb stores just in-frame clones and leaves some out. The data contain some 2,100,000 clones, approximately 94% of them singletons.

The sample taken for sequencing was naive CD8+ T cells from PBMCs. This chain links TRBV18 with TRBJ1-3; 10 nucleotides match TRBD1. This TCR derives from a man between 18 and 29 years old in good health. Some clones in this sample may be carry-over from other donors' samples. This CDR3 reads CASSLGQGAGNTIYF. The CDR3 DNA follows: TGTGCCAGCTCATTAGGACAGGGGGCTGGAAACACCATATATTTT. Full variable domain (outside the CDR3, taken from reference TRBV18 and TRBJ1-3): NAGVMQNPRHLVRRRGQEARLRCSPMKGHSHVYWYRQLPEEGLKFMVYLQKENIIDESGMPKERFSAEFPKEGPSILRIQQVVRGDSAAYFCASSLGQGAGNTIYFGEGSWLTVV.